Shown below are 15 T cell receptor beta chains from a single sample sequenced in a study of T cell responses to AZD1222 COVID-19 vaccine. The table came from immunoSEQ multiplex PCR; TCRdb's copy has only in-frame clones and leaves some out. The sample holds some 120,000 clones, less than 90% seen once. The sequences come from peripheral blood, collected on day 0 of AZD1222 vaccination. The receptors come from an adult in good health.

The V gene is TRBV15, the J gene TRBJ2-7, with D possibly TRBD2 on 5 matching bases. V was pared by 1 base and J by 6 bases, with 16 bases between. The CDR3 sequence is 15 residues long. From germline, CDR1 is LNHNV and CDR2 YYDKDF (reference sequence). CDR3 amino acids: CATSRGLGLAGEQYF. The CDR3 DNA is TGTGCCACCAGCAGAGGGCTAGGCCTAGCTGGCGAGCAGTACTTC.

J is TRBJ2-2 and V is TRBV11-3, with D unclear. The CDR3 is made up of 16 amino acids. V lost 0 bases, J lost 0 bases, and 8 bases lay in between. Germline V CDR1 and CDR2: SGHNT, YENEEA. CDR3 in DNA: TGTGCCAGCAGCTTAGAGAATTCTCCGAACACCGGGGAGCTGTTTTTT. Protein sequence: CASSLENSPNTGELFF.

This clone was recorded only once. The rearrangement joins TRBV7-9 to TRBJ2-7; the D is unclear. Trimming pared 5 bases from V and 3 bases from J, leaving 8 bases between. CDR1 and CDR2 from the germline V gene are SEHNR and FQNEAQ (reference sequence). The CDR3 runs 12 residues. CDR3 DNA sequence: TGTGCCAGCAGCCCCGGCAACTACGAGCAGTACTTC. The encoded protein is CASSPGNYEQYF. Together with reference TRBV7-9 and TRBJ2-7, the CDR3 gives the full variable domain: DTGVSQNPRHKITKRGQNVTFRCDPISEHNRLYWYRQTLGQGPEFLTYFQNEAQLEKSRLLSDRFSAERPKGSFSTLEIQRTEQGDSAMYLCASSPGNYEQYFGPGTRLTVT.

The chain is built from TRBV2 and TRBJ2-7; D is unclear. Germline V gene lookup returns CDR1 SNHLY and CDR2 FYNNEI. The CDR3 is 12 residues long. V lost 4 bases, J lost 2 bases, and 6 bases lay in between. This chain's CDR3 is CASSVIPYEQYF. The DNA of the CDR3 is TGTGCCAGCAGTGTTATCCCCTACGAGCAGTACTTC.

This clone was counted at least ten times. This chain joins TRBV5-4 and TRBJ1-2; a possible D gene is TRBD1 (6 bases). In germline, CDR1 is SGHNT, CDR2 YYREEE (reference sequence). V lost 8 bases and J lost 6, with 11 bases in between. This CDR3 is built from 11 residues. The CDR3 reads CARPTGNGYTF. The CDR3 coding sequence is TGTGCCAGACCAACAGGGAATGGCTACACCTTC.

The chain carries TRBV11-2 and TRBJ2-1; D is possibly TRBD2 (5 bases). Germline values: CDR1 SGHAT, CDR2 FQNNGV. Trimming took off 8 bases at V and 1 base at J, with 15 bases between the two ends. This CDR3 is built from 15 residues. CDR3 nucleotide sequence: TGTGCCAGCGGACCCCGGGATTCATCCTACAATGAGCAGTTCTTC. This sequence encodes CASGPRDSSYNEQFF.

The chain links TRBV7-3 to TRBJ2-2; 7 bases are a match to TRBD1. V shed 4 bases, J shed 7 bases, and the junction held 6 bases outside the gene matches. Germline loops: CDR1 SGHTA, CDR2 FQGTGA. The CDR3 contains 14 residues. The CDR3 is CASSSTGAGGELFF. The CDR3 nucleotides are TGTGCCAGCAGCTCAACAGGGGCGGGCGGGGAGCTGTTTTTT.

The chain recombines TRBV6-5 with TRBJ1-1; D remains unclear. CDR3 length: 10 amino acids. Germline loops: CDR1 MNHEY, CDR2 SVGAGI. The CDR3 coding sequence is TGTTACTTCACGGGGACTGAAGCTTTCTTT. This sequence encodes CYFTGTEAFF.

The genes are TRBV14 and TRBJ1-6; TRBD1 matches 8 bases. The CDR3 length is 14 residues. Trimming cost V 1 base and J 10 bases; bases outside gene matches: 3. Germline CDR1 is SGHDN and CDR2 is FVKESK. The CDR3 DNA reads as TGTGCCAGCAGCCAAGGGACAGGGAGATCACCCCTCCACTTT. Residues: CASSQGTGRSPLHF.

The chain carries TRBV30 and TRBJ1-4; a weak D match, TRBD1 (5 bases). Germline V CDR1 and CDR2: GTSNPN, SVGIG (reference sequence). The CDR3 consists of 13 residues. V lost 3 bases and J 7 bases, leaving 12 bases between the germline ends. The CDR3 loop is CAWSLGTSEKLFF. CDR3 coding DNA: TGTGCCTGGAGCCTCGGGACCTCTGAAAAACTGTTTTTT.

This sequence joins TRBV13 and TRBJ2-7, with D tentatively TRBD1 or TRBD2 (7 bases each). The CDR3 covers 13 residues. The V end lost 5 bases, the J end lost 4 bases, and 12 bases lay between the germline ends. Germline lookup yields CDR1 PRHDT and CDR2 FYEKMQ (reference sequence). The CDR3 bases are TGTGCCAGCAGCCAGGGGGGAGGGTACGAGCAGTACTTC. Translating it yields CASSQGGGYEQYF. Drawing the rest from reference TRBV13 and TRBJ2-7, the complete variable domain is AAGVIQSPRHLIKEKRETATLKCYPIPRHDTVYWYQQGPGQDPQFLISFYEKMQSDKGSIPDRFSAQQFSDYHSELNMSSLELGDSALYFCASSQGGGYEQYFGPGTRLTVT.

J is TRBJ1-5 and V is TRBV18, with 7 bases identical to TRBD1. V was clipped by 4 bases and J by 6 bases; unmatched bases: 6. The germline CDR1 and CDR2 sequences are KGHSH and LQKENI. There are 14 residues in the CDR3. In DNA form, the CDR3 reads TGTGCCAGCTCACTCGACAGGGCTATTCAGCCCCAGCATTTT. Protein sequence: CASSLDRAIQPQHF.

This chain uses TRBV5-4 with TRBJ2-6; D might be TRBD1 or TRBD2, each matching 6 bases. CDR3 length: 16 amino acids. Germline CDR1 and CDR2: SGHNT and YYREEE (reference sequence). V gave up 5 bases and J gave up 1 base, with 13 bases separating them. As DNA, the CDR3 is TGTGCCAGCAGGAAGGGGGGCGCATCTGGGGCCAACGTCCTGACTTTC. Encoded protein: CASRKGGASGANVLTF.

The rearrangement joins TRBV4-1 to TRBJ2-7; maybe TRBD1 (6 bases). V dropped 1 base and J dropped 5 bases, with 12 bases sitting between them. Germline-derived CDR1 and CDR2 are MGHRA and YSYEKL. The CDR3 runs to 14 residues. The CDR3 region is CASSQVRGGHEQYF. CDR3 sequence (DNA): TGCGCCAGCAGCCAAGTCCGAGGGGGTCACGAGCAGTACTTC.

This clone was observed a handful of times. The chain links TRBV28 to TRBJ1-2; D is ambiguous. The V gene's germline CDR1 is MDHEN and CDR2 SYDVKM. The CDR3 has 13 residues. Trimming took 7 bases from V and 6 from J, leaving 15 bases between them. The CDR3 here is CASTPAGFNGYTF. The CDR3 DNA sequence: TGTGCCAGCACCCCCGCCGGGTTCAATGGCTACACCTTC.